One TCR beta chain is described in this entry. The antigen is undetermined. CDR1 SGHRS and CDR2 YFSETQ come from the germline V gene. This CDR3 has 17 residues. J was trimmed by 4 bases and V by 1 base; bases with no gene match: 7. A multiplex PCR was run with 60 Vbeta primers and 13 Jbeta primers. Data came from immunoSEQ multiplex PCR; TCRdb stores just in-frame clones and leaves some out. Counted here are more than 85,000 clones, approximately 77% occurring once; the ten biggest clones make up roughly 8%. This sample was included in a study of cytomegalovirus exposure and HLA in healthy donors. Study-wide points: An analysis that was carried out later associated some 17,000 TCR beta sequences with HLA alleles at 0.05 false discovery rate. Across donors, most TCRs were seen rarely, yet some public ones were widespread. A later analysis reportedly found fewer N-insertions in an Asian-associated ancestry cluster than the approximately 730-donor mean. Per published reports, the classifier diagnosed cytomegalovirus status with high specificity and sensitivity.

The receptor was isolated from a female donor in good health and CMV-seronegative. Sequenced input: PBMCs. This chain connects TRBV5-1 to TRBJ2-3; 12 bases are shared with TRBD2. CDR3 DNA: TGCGCCAGCAGCTTGCTGGCTAGCGGGAGGGCCGCAGATACGCAGTATTTT. Its protein product is CASSLLASGRAADTQYF. Full variable domain (outside the CDR3, taken from reference TRBV5-1 and TRBJ2-3): KAGVTQTPRYLIKTRGQQVTLSCSPISGHRSVSWYQQTPGQGLQFLFEYFSETQRNKGNFPGRFSGRQFSNSRSEMNVSTLELGDSALYLCASSLLASGRAADTQYFGPGTRLTVL.